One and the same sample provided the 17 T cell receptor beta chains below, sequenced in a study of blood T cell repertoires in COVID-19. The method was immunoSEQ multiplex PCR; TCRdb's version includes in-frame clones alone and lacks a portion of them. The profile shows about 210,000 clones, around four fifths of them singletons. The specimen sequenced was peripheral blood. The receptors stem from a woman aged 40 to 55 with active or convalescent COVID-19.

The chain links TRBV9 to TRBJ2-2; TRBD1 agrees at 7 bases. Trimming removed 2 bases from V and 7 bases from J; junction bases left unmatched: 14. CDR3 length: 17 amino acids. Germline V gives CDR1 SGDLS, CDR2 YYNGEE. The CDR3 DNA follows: TGTGCCAGCAGCGTCGCGAGGGGAACAGGGGCCTTCGGGGAGCTGTTTTTT. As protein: CASSVARGTGAFGELFF.

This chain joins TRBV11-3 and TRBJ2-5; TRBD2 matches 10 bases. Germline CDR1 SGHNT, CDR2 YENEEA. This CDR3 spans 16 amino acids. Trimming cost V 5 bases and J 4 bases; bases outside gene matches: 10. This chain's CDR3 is CASSNSGGTYGETQYF. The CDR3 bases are TGTGCCAGCAGCAATAGCGGGGGGACCTATGGAGAGACCCAGTACTTC.

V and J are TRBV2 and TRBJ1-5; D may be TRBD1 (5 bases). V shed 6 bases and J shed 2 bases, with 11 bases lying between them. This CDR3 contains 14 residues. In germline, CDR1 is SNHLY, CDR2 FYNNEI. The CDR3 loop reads CASRDRGGNQPQHF. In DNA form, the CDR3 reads TGTGCCAGCAGGGATCGGGGGGGCAATCAGCCCCAGCATTTT.

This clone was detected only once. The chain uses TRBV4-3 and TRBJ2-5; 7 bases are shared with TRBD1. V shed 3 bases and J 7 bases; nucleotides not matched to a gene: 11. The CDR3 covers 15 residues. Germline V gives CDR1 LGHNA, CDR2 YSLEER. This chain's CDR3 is CASSHSSTGRRTQYF. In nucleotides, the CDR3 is TGCGCCAGCAGCCATTCCTCGACAGGGCGGAGGACCCAGTACTTC.

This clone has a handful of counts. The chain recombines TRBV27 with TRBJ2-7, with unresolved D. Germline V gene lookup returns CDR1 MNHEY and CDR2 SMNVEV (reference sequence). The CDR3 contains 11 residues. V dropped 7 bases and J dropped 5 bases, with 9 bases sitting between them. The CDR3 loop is CASNLLDEQYF. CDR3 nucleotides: TGTGCCAGCAATCTACTTGACGAGCAGTACTTC.

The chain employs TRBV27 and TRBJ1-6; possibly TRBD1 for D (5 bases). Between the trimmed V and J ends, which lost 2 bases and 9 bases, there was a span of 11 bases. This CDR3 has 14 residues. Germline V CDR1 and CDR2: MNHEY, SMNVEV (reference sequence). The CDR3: CASSLTGRSSPLHF. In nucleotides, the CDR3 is TGTGCCAGCAGTTTAACAGGTAGGAGTTCACCCCTCCACTTT.

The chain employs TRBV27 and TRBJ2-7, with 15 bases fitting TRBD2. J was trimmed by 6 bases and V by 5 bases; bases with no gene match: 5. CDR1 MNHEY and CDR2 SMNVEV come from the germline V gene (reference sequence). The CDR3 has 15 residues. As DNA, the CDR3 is TGTGCCAGCAGTCCAGGGACTAGCGGGAGGTCCGAGCAGTACTTC. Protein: CASSPGTSGRSEQYF.

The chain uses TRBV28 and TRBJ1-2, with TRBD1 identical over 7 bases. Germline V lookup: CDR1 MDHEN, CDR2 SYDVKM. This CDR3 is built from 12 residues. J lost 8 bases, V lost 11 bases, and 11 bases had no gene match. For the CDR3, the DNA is TGTGCCGTTACGGACAGGCCGATGGGCTACACCTTC. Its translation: CAVTDRPMGYTF.

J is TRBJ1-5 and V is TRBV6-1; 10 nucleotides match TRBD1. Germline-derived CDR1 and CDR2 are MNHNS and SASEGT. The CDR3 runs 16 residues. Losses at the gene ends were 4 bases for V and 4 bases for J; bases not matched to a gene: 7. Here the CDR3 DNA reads TGTGCCAGCAGTGGTCCGGGACAGGGGACGAATCAGCCCCAGCATTTT. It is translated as CASSGPGQGTNQPQHF.

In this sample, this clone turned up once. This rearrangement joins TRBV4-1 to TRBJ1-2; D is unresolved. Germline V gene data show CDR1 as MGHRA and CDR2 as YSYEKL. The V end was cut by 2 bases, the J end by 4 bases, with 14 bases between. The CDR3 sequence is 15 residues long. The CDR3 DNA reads TGCGCCAGCAGCCAACCTGCGGGTTTGATCTATGGCTACACCTTC. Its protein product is CASSQPAGLIYGYTF.

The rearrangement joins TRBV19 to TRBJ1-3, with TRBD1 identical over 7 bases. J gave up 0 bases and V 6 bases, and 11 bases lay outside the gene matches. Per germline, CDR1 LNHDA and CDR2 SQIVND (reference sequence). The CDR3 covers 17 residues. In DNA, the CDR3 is TGTGCCAGTAGCCTACCTCCAGACAGGGTCTCTGGAAACACCATATATTTT. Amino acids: CASSLPPDRVSGNTIYF. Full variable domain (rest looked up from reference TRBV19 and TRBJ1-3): DGGITQSPKYLFRKEGQNVTLSCEQNLNHDAMYWYRQDPGQGLRLIYYSQIVNDFQKGDIAEGYSVSREKKESFPLTVTSAQKNPTAFYLCASSLPPDRVSGNTIYFGEGSWLTVV.

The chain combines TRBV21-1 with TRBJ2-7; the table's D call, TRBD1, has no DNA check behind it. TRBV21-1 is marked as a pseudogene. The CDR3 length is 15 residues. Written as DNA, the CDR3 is TGTGCCAGCAGCAATGAGGACAGGGACACCTACGAGCAGTACTTC. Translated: CASSNEDRDTYEQYF.

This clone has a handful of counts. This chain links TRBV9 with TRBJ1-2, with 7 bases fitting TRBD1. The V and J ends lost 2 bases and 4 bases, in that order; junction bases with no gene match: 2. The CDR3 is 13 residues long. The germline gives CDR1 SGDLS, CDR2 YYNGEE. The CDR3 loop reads CASSVYRGYGYTF. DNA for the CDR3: TGTGCCAGCAGCGTGTACAGGGGCTATGGCTACACCTTC.

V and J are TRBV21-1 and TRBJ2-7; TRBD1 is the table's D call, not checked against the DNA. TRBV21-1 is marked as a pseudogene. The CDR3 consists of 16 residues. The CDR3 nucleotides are TGTGCCAGCAGCAAAGGGTCCGACAGGAGCTCCTACGAGCAGTACTTC. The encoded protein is CASSKGSDRSSYEQYF.

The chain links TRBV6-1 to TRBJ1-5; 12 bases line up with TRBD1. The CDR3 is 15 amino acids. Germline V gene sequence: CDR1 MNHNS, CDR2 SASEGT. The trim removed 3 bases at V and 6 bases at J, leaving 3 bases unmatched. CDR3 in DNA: TGTGCCAGCAGTGAGGGACAGGGGGCACGTCAGCCCCAGCATTTT. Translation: CASSEGQGARQPQHF.

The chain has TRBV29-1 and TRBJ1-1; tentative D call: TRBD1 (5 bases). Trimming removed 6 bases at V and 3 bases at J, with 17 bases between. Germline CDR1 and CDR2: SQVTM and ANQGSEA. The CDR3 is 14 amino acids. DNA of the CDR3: TGCAGCGTCCATCCGGACTGGGGGGACACTGAAGCTTTCTTT. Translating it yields CSVHPDWGDTEAFF.

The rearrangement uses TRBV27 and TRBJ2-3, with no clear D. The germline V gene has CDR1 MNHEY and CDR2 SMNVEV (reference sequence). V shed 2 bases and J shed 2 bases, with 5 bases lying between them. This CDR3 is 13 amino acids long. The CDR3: CASSLLNTDTQYF. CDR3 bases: TGTGCCAGCAGTTTACTAAACACAGATACGCAGTATTTT.